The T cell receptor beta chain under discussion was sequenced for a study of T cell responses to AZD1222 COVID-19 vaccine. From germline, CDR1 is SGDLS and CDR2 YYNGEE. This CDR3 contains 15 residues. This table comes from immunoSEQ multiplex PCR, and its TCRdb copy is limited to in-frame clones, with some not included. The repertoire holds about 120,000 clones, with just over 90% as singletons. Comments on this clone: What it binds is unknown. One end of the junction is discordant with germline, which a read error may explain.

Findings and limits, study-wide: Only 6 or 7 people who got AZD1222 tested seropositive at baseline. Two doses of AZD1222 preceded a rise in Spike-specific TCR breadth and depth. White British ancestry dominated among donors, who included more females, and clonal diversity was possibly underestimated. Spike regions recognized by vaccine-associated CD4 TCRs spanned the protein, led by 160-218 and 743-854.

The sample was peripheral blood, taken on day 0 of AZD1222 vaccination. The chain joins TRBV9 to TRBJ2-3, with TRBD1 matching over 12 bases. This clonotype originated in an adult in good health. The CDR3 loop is CASSVEGQGADTQYF. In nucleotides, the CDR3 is TGTGCCAGCAGCGTAGAGGGACAGGGGGCAGACACGCAGTATTTT.